Included here is one TCR beta chain sequence, with context. This CDR3 has 14 residues. The V gene end was trimmed by 2 bases and the J gene end by 4 bases; junction bases not matched to a gene: 3. CDR1 and CDR2 (germline): LGHDT, YNNKEL (reference sequence). This specimen belongs to a study of blood T cell repertoires in COVID-19. In the study overall: Acute-phase and convalescent COVID-19 samples originated in the United States, Italy and Spain. T cells, B-cell-depleted T cells, or PBMCs provided the cDNA or gDNA that served as material.

Per the authors' pipeline: It was from reference gene primer amplification that nucleated cell counts were estimated. Produced via immunoSEQ multiplex PCR; TCRdb's table is partial and in-frame only. The V and J calls and the clone size are those of that table, but D and trimming were determined from the DNA. This table holds under 250,000 clones, 89% found once. Sequenced sample: peripheral blood. This TCR came from a man aged 55 to 70 who had recovered from COVID-19. This chain links TRBV3-1 (or the pseudogene TRBV3-2) with TRBJ2-7, with 9 bases lining up with TRBD1. The CDR3 nucleotides read TGTGCCAGCAGCCAATGGGACAGGGATTACGAGCAGTACTTC. This gives the protein CASSQWDRDYEQYF.